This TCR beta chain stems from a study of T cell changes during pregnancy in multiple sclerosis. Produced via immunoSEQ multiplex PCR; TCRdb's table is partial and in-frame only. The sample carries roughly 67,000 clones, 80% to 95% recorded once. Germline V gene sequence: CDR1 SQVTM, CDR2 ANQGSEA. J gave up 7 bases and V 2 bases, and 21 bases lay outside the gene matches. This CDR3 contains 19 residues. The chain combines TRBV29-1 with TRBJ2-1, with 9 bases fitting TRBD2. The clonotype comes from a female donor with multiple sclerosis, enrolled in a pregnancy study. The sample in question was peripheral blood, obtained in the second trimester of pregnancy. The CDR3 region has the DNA TGCAGCGTTGAATCTCTTTTTAATTCGGCGGGAGGGCCGTGGAATGAGCAGTTCTTC. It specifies CSVESLFNSAGGPWNEQFF.